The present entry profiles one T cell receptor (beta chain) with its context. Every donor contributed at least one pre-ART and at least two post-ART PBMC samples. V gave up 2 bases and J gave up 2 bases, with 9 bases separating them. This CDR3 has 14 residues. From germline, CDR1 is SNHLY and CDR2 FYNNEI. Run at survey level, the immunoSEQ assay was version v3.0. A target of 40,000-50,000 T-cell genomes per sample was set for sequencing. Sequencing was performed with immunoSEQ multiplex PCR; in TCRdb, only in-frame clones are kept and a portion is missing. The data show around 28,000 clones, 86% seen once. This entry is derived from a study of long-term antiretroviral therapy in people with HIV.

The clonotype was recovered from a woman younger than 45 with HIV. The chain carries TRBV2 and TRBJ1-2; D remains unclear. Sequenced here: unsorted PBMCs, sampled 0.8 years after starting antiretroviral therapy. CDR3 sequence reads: CASSERVVNYGYTF. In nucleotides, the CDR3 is TGTGCCAGCAGTGAACGGGTAGTGAACTATGGCTACACCTTC.